This T cell receptor beta chain was recorded in a study of PD-1 blockade in classical Hodgkin lymphoma. The CDR3 length is 16 residues. Trimming removed 3 bases from V and 2 bases from J, with 17 bases in between. The germline V gene encodes CDR1 MDHEN and CDR2 SYDVKM. As to this clone: Its antigen is as yet unknown.

Specified time point: newly diagnosed, previously untreated cHL patient sample. Magnetic negative selection was used to purify CD4+ T cells from PBMCs that had been thawed. The data were produced by immunoSEQ multiplex PCR, yet TCRdb's version contains in-frame clones alone and is incomplete. This sample carries 20,000 to 25,000 clones, roughly 89% of them seen once, and the ten largest clones take about 0.55%. General study points: Possible causes of repertoire differences, disease activity or prior therapy, remain undefined.

Sequences were obtained from CD4+ T cells from blood. V and J are TRBV28 and TRBJ2-7; no definite D call. This sequence originates from a human donor with classical Hodgkin lymphoma. DNA for the CDR3: TGTGCCAGCAGTTTCGAATACAGCACATCGACCTACGAGCAGTACTTC. This encodes CASSFEYSTSTYEQYF.